Listed here are 30 T cell receptor beta chains from one sample, sequenced in a study of identical twins. One entry per CDR3 protein results from TCRdb running MiXCR on the 5' RACE reads. The data hold about 470,000 distinct CDR3 sequences, with more than 20% observed a single time. These sequences were also reported in another study, on T cells expressing NK-cell markers.

Sample: CD4+ T cells sorted from blood. The source is a woman younger than 35 in good health.

This sequence joins TRBV9 and TRBJ2-1; no firm D call. Trimming removed 2 bases from V and 5 bases from J, with 8 bases in between. There are 13 residues in the CDR3. CDR1 and CDR2 from the germline V gene are SGDLS and YYNGEE. CDR3 amino acids: CASSVNFNNEQFF. Here the CDR3 DNA reads TGTGCCAGCAGCGTGAACTTCAACAATGAGCAGTTCTTC.

This clonotype was seen repeatedly, ten times or more. The chain links TRBV5-1 to TRBJ2-3; D is uncertain. Germline-derived CDR1 and CDR2 are SGHRS and YFSETQ. The CDR3 is 14 amino acids. V gave up 0 bases and J gave up 2 bases, with 7 bases separating them. In DNA form, the CDR3 reads TGCGCCAGCAGCTTGGGCCTAAACACAGATACGCAGTATTTT. Its protein product is CASSLGLNTDTQYF.

This clonotype was recorded once. The V call is TRBV6-1, the J call TRBJ2-5, with D perhaps matching TRBD1 (5 bases). This CDR3 region has 14 residues. The germline V gene encodes CDR1 MNHNS and CDR2 SASEGT. V was cut by 7 bases and J by 5 bases, with 17 bases left in between. CDR3 coding DNA: TGTGCCAGCACCATCAATAGGGGTAGGGAGACCCAGTACTTC. Protein: CASTINRGRETQYF.

This clonotype was recorded a few times. V and J are TRBV12-3 or TRBV12-4 and TRBJ2-1, with 9 bases aligning to TRBD2. This CDR3 contains 14 residues. With V trimmed by 3 bases and J by 10 bases, 7 bases remained unmatched. The CDR3 coding sequence is TGTGCCAGCAGTTTTCCGGCGGGGGGGGGGGAGCAGTTCTTC. Translation gives CASSFPAGGGEQFF.

The gene calls are TRBV20-1 and TRBJ2-1; the match to TRBD2 covers 8 bases. V was clipped by 0 bases and J by 4 bases; unmatched bases: 14. The germline V gene encodes CDR1 DFQATT and CDR2 SNEGSKA (reference sequence). There are 18 residues in the CDR3. The CDR3 sequence: CSAREASGSSSSYNEQFF. Written as DNA, the CDR3 is TGCAGTGCTAGAGAGGCTAGCGGGTCCTCATCCTCGTACAATGAGCAGTTCTTC.

This clonotype showed up just a few times. This chain uses TRBV19 with TRBJ2-1, with 8 bases aligning to TRBD1. Trimming cost V 6 bases and J 9 bases; bases outside gene matches: 10. The CDR3 contains 14 residues. Germline lookup yields CDR1 LNHDA and CDR2 SQIVND (reference sequence). CDR3 DNA sequence: TGTGCCAGTAGCCGACTTGGGACAGGTACTGAGCAGTTCTTC. This translates into CASSRLGTGTEQFF.

The chain joins TRBV4-3 to TRBJ2-2; D is ambiguous. Trimming stripped 0 bases from V and 7 bases from J, with 6 bases between. CDR1 and CDR2 (germline): LGHNA, YSLEER. The CDR3 contains 13 residues. This CDR3 is CASSQENGGELFF. Here the CDR3 DNA reads TGCGCCAGCAGCCAAGAAAATGGCGGGGAGCTGTTTTTT.

The J gene is TRBJ1-4, the V gene TRBV20-1; TRBD1 might be the D (5 bases). CDR1 and CDR2 (germline): DFQATT, SNEGSKA (reference sequence). The CDR3 consists of 15 residues. V gave up 5 bases and J gave up 8 bases, with 21 bases separating them. This CDR3 reads CSAGPEGIIREKLFF. The CDR3 DNA reads as TGCAGTGCTGGCCCCGAGGGGATAATAAGGGAAAAACTGTTTTTT.

This clonotype was detected only a few times. The rearrangement uses TRBV10-3 and TRBJ2-1, with 8 bases lining up with TRBD1. The CDR3 is 16 amino acids. Trimming took 6 bases from V and 6 from J; bases not matched to a gene: 13. From germline, CDR1 is ENHRY and CDR2 SYGVKD. The DNA for the CDR3 is TGTGCCATCAGCCCTCAGGGGGCCTTTGTAGGCAATGAGCAGTTCTTC. It is translated as CAISPQGAFVGNEQFF.

This clonotype was seen a handful of times. This sequence joins TRBV29-1 and TRBJ2-7, with 11 bases that match TRBD1. V shed 4 bases, J shed 6 bases, and the junction held 8 bases outside the gene matches. Germline V lookup: CDR1 SQVTM, CDR2 ANQGSEA. The CDR3 consists of 14 residues. The CDR3, as DNA: TGCAGCGTTGCCCAAGGACAGGGGGCTAGCGAGCAGTACTTC. As protein: CSVAQGQGASEQYF.

This clonotype was counted only a few times. This chain uses TRBV20-1 with TRBJ2-1, with 11 bases lining up with TRBD2. CDR3 length: 15 amino acids. After removal of 0 bases from V and 4 bases from J, the junction contained 2 bases not matched to a gene. Germline values: CDR1 DFQATT, CDR2 SNEGSKA (reference sequence). CDR3 nucleotide sequence: TGCAGTGCTAGAGAAAGACTAGCGGGGTACAATGAGCAGTTCTTC. It translates to CSARERLAGYNEQFF.

The chain carries TRBV12-3 or TRBV12-4 and TRBJ1-2; D ambiguous. CDR3 length: 13 residues. Trimming took off 3 bases at V and 2 bases at J, with 7 bases between the two ends. CDR3 DNA sequence: TGTGCCAGCAGTTTCAAAGAGAACTATGGCTACACCTTC. This gives the protein CASSFKENYGYTF.

V usage is TRBV2 and J usage is TRBJ2-1; D possibly corresponds to TRBD2 (6 bases). The germline CDR1 and CDR2 sequences are SNHLY and FYNNEI. The CDR3 extends over 16 amino acids. The V and J ends lost 6 bases and 8 bases respectively, with 23 bases between them. The CDR3 DNA reads TGTGCCAGCAGCCTGGGACTGAGAACAATAGGGGATGAGCAGTTCTTC. Its protein product is CASSLGLRTIGDEQFF.

V usage is TRBV5-1 and J usage is TRBJ2-3; D possibly uses TRBD1 or TRBD2 (5 bases each). Trimming stripped 9 bases from V and 0 bases from J, with 14 bases between. In germline, CDR1 is SGHRS, CDR2 YFSETQ. This CDR3 region has 14 residues. The CDR3 reads CATQTGPSTDTQYF. Here the CDR3 DNA reads TGCGCCACACAGACGGGACCTAGCACAGATACGCAGTATTTT.

The chain links TRBV24-1 to TRBJ2-3, with TRBD2 identical over 13 bases. This CDR3 contains 17 residues. V was clipped by 2 bases and J by 5 bases; unmatched bases: 6. The germline V gene encodes CDR1 KGHDR and CDR2 SFDVKD. The CDR3 region has the DNA TGTGCCACCAGTGATTCCCGGACTAGCGGGGGCCAAGATACGCAGTATTTT. Translating it yields CATSDSRTSGGQDTQYF.

The chain recombines TRBV10-3 with TRBJ2-1, with a tentative D call TRBD2 (6 bases). This CDR3 is 12 amino acids long. V was pared by 11 bases and J by 5 bases, with 13 bases between. Per germline, CDR1 ENHRY and CDR2 SYGVKD. The CDR3 loop reads CAVRENHNEQFF. CDR3 nucleotide sequence: TGTGCCGTCCGGGAGAACCACAATGAGCAGTTCTTC.

This clonotype was recorded a few times. This rearrangement joins TRBV7-2 to TRBJ1-2, with D hard to call. From germline, CDR1 is SGHTA and CDR2 FQGNSA. V lost 4 bases, J lost 2 bases, and 14 bases lay in between. The length of the CDR3 is 15 residues. The CDR3: CASSSNPSGNYGYTF. The CDR3 DNA follows: TGTGCCAGCAGCTCCAATCCCTCGGGGAACTATGGCTACACCTTC.

This clonotype was detected ten times or more. This rearrangement joins TRBV7-8 to TRBJ1-2; the D is unclear. Germline V gene sequence: CDR1 SGHVS, CDR2 FQNEAQ. V lost 3 bases and J lost 3, with 17 bases in between. The CDR3 contains 16 residues. The CDR3 reads CASSFIGRTGDYGYTF. The CDR3, as DNA: TGTGCCAGCAGCTTCATCGGACGGACCGGGGACTATGGCTACACCTTC.

A few counts support this clonotype. The rearrangement uses TRBV5-1 and TRBJ2-7; unclear D gene. Germline lookup yields CDR1 SGHRS and CDR2 YFSETQ. The germline V and J ends were trimmed by 4 bases and 2 bases, with 13 bases remaining between them. This CDR3 comprises 14 residues. The CDR3 bases are TGCGCCAGCAGCATAACACCAGAACCCTACGAGCAGTACTTC. It yields the protein CASSITPEPYEQYF.

The genes are TRBV12-3 or TRBV12-4 and TRBJ1-2, with a possible D match to TRBD1 (6 bases). This CDR3 is built from 14 residues. V was pared by 2 bases and J by 7 bases, with 14 bases between. The CDR3 protein is CASSLQGGRSGYTF. The CDR3 DNA is TGTGCCAGCAGTTTACAAGGGGGTCGCTCTGGCTACACCTTC.

This clonotype was detected a few times. The CDR3 DNA reads as TGTGCCAGCAGCACGAGGGCCGGACACTACGAGCAGTACTTC. Translated, it gives CASSTRAGHYEQYF. The chain employs TRBV9 and TRBJ2-7; TRBD1 or TRBD2 may be the D gene (5 bases each). V was shortened by 4 bases and J by 3 bases, with 14 bases between the two germline ends. CDR1 and CDR2 (germline): SGDLS, YYNGEE. This CDR3 spans 14 amino acids.

This clonotype occurred many times. J is TRBJ1-1 and V is TRBV20-1; D possibly corresponds to TRBD1 (6 bases). Per germline, CDR1 DFQATT and CDR2 SNEGSKA (reference sequence). Trimming took off 3 bases at V and 5 bases at J, with 16 bases between the two ends. The CDR3 loop spans 14 amino acids. CDR3 sequence: CSASGRQVYTEAFF. In DNA form, the CDR3 reads TGCAGTGCTAGTGGTAGACAGGTCTATACTGAAGCTTTCTTT.

The chain couples TRBV20-1 to TRBJ2-7; possibly TRBD1 or TRBD2 for D (5 bases each). CDR3 size: 13 residues. The V and J ends lost 3 bases and 3 bases respectively, with 12 bases between them. Germline V CDR1 and CDR2: DFQATT, SNEGSKA (reference sequence). The CDR3 is CSARGDSLYEQYF. The DNA for the CDR3 is TGCAGTGCTAGGGGAGACAGCCTCTACGAGCAGTACTTC.

This clonotype was recorded a few times. V and J are TRBV12-3 or TRBV12-4 and TRBJ1-5; TRBD1 might be the D (5 bases). The CDR3 loop spans 14 amino acids. V lost 0 bases and J lost 4, with 7 bases in between. The CDR3 DNA sequence: TGTGCCAGCAGTTTAGCAGGGGATAATCAGCCCCAGCATTTT. This codes for CASSLAGDNQPQHF.

This clonotype was observed a few times. The chain is built from TRBV18 and TRBJ2-1; 14 positions agree with TRBD2. The CDR3 runs to 17 residues. Germline CDR1 reads KGHSH; CDR2 reads LQKENI. Germline trimming cut 4 bases from V and 5 bases from J; bases unmatched to any gene: 7. The CDR3: CASSQRPTSGGDNEQFF. DNA of the CDR3: TGTGCCAGCTCACAACGGCCGACTAGCGGGGGGGACAATGAGCAGTTCTTC.

CDR3: CASSFSWEQPQHF. The DNA for the CDR3 is TGTGCCAGCAGCTTCTCATGGGAACAGCCCCAGCATTTT. V gene TRBV11-2 combines with J gene TRBJ1-5; no clear D. Germline values: CDR1 SGHAT, CDR2 FQNNGV. The CDR3 loop spans 13 amino acids. The germline V and J ends were trimmed by 3 bases and 7 bases, with 10 bases remaining between them.

The chain recombines TRBV5-1 with TRBJ2-3; D possibly uses TRBD1 or TRBD2 (5 bases each). V was cut by 5 bases and J by 1 base, with 17 bases left in between. CDR1 SGHRS and CDR2 YFSETQ come from the germline V gene. The CDR3 covers 16 residues. CDR3 protein: CASRPFDGGGTDTQYF. CDR3 DNA sequence: TGCGCCAGCAGGCCGTTTGATGGGGGTGGCACAGATACGCAGTATTTT.

The gene calls are TRBV12-5 and TRBJ2-7, with D perhaps matching TRBD2 (6 bases). Germline V gene sequence: CDR1 LGHNT, CDR2 FRNRAP. The CDR3 length is 13 residues. V was shortened by 5 bases and J by 3 bases, with 11 bases between the two germline ends. The chain's CDR3 is CASGRGTGYEQYF. In DNA, the CDR3 is TGTGCTAGTGGTCGGGGGACGGGCTACGAGCAGTACTTC.

This clonotype came up a few times. This rearrangement joins TRBV27 to TRBJ2-1; 9 bases fit TRBD2. Germline V lookup: CDR1 MNHEY, CDR2 SMNVEV (reference sequence). With V trimmed by 6 bases and J by 9 bases, 15 bases remained unmatched. The CDR3 has 16 residues. CDR3 DNA: TGTGCCAGCAGACCATTTACCGGGACTAGCTTTTTTGAGCAGTTCTTC. Residues: CASRPFTGTSFFEQFF.

This clonotype has a handful of counts. The chain carries TRBV5-5 and TRBJ1-6; TRBD1 aligns across 7 bases. CDR1 SGHKS and CDR2 YYEKEE come from the germline V gene (reference sequence). Germline trimming cut 3 bases from V and 14 bases from J; bases unmatched to any gene: 2. This CDR3 has 11 amino acids. In nucleotides, the CDR3 is TGTGCCAGCAGCTCTGGACAGGCCCTCCACTTT. Protein product: CASSSGQALHF. The full variable domain, its missing parts supplied by reference TRBV5-5 and TRBJ1-6, is DAGVTQSPTHLIKTRGQQVTLRCSPISGHKSVSWYQQVLGQGPQFIFQYYEKEERGRGNFPDRFSARQFPNYSSELNVNALLLGDSALYLCASSSGQALHFGNGTRLTVT.